The rows below give T cell receptor beta chains drawn from one sample of a study of T cell clones after liver transplantation. Only in-frame clones appear in the TCRdb table, and some are missing; sequencing was by immunoSEQ multiplex PCR. The data contain roughly 100,000 clones, about 80% of them seen just once; the ten biggest clones take up less than 3%. This material consisted of CD4+ T cells from blood, taken around 44 months after liver transplant. The receptors were gathered from a human patient who received a liver transplant. A share of the T cells may be of graft donor origin. Each CDR3 is given with its conserved first and last residue. Each record gives: D gene, clone size, J gene, V gene, CDR3 protein, CDR3 DNA. The D gene is left open where the match is weak. A clone size is listed for some rows: how often the clone was seen (once, few, many), or a class if it is expanded.

d_call: -
clone_size: -
j_call: TRBJ2-3
v_call: TRBV5-1
cdr3_aa: CASSLVAGMADTQYF
cdr3_nt: TGCGCCAGCAGCTTGGTCGCAGGGATGGCAGATACGCAGTATTTT

d_call: -
clone_size: few
j_call: TRBJ1-3
v_call: TRBV23-1
cdr3_aa: CASSLRPERTGNTIYF
cdr3_nt: TGCGCCAGCAGTCTCCGACCCGAACGGACTGGAAACACCATATATTTT

d_call: -
clone_size: once
j_call: TRBJ2-5
v_call: TRBV9
cdr3_aa: CASSEQGLLVETQYF
cdr3_nt: TGTGCCAGCAGCGAACAGGGATTATTGGTGGAGACCCAGTACTTC

d_call: TRBD2
clone_size: -
j_call: TRBJ2-5
v_call: TRBV15
cdr3_aa: CATSRDLAVQETQYF
cdr3_nt: TGTGCCACCAGCAGAGATCTAGCGGTCCAAGAGACCCAGTACTTC

d_call: TRBD1
clone_size: -
j_call: TRBJ1-2
v_call: TRBV2
cdr3_aa: CASSVEGQGSYGYTF
cdr3_nt: TGTGCCAGCAGTGTCGAAGGACAGGGGAGCTATGGCTACACCTTC

d_call: -
clone_size: -
j_call: TRBJ1-2
v_call: TRBV13
cdr3_aa: CASSAPPGTDNYGYTF
cdr3_nt: TGTGCCAGCAGCGCCCCTCCCGGGACGGATAACTATGGCTACACCTTC

d_call: -
clone_size: -
j_call: TRBJ1-1
v_call: TRBV10-1
cdr3_aa: CASSEPGTRAFF
cdr3_nt: TGCGCCAGCAGTGAGCCCGGGACCCGGGCTTTCTTT

d_call: -
clone_size: -
j_call: TRBJ1-1
v_call: TRBV18
cdr3_aa: CASSPPGTVNTEAFF
cdr3_nt: TGTGCCAGCTCCCCCCCGGGGACGGTGAACACTGAAGCTTTCTTT

d_call: -
clone_size: -
j_call: TRBJ2-7
v_call: TRBV2
cdr3_aa: CASLRISYEQYF
cdr3_nt: TGTGCCAGCCTCAGGATCTCCTACGAGCAGTACTTC

d_call: -
clone_size: -
j_call: TRBJ1-2
v_call: TRBV5-5
cdr3_aa: CASSLQDKYGYTF
cdr3_nt: TGTGCCAGCAGCCTTCAGGACAAATATGGCTACACCTTC

d_call: -
clone_size: -
j_call: TRBJ1-1
v_call: TRBV6-5
cdr3_aa: CASDKDGEAFF
cdr3_nt: TGTGCCAGCGATAAGGACGGTGAAGCTTTCTTT

d_call: -
clone_size: few
j_call: TRBJ1-5
v_call: TRBV27
cdr3_aa: CASRPGPFNQPQHF
cdr3_nt: TGTGCCAGCAGGCCCGGACCGTTCAATCAGCCCCAGCATTTT

d_call: TRBD2
clone_size: few
j_call: TRBJ2-7
v_call: TRBV27
cdr3_aa: CASSLRGRAYEQYF
cdr3_nt: TGTGCCAGCAGTTTACGGGGGAGGGCCTACGAGCAGTACTTC

d_call: -
clone_size: -
j_call: TRBJ2-7
v_call: TRBV5-1
cdr3_aa: CASSLDVGYEQYF
cdr3_nt: TGCGCCAGCAGCTTGGACGTGGGTTACGAGCAGTACTTC

d_call: -
clone_size: -
j_call: TRBJ1-1
v_call: TRBV18
cdr3_aa: CASSPQGSWKNTEAFF
cdr3_nt: TGTGCCAGCTCACCCCAGGGAAGTTGGAAGAACACTGAAGCTTTCTTT

d_call: -
clone_size: -
j_call: TRBJ1-3
v_call: TRBV5-4
cdr3_aa: CASSRSGASSGNTIYF
cdr3_nt: TGTGCCAGCAGCAGATCAGGGGCCAGCTCTGGAAACACCATATATTTT

d_call: -
clone_size: few
j_call: TRBJ1-1
v_call: TRBV4-3
cdr3_aa: CASSQGRITEAFF
cdr3_nt: TGCGCCAGCAGCCAAGGACGAATCACTGAAGCTTTCTTT

d_call: -
clone_size: -
j_call: TRBJ2-5
v_call: TRBV7-2
cdr3_aa: CASSFERETQYF
cdr3_nt: TGTGCCAGCAGCTTCGAGCGAGAGACCCAGTACTTC

d_call: TRBD2
clone_size: -
j_call: TRBJ2-5
v_call: TRBV28
cdr3_aa: CASSLISSGRALEETQYF
cdr3_nt: TGTGCCAGCAGTTTAATATCCAGCGGGAGGGCCTTGGAAGAGACCCAGTACTTC

d_call: TRBD2
clone_size: -
j_call: TRBJ2-5
v_call: TRBV27
cdr3_aa: CASSPLARQETQYF
cdr3_nt: TGTGCCAGCAGCCCACTAGCGAGACAAGAGACCCAGTACTTC

d_call: TRBD1
clone_size: -
j_call: TRBJ2-2
v_call: TRBV7-3
cdr3_aa: CASSQGQSNTGELFF
cdr3_nt: TGTGCCAGCAGTCAGGGACAGAGCAACACCGGGGAGCTGTTTTTT

d_call: TRBD1
clone_size: once
j_call: TRBJ1-1
v_call: TRBV6-5
cdr3_aa: CASSYHYRGAPEAFF
cdr3_nt: TGTGCCAGCAGTTACCACTACAGGGGGGCCCCTGAAGCTTTCTTT

d_call: -
clone_size: -
j_call: TRBJ2-2
v_call: TRBV7-8
cdr3_aa: CASSPPRQAVTGELFF
cdr3_nt: TGTGCCAGCAGCCCCCCGCGACAGGCCGTGACCGGGGAGCTGTTTTTT

d_call: -
clone_size: -
j_call: TRBJ2-7
v_call: TRBV5-1
cdr3_aa: CASSWHYLGEFEQYF
cdr3_nt: TGCGCCAGCAGCTGGCACTATCTAGGGGAGTTCGAGCAGTACTTC